This T cell receptor beta chain was captured by sequencing in a study of spatial heterogeneity in lung cancer. Every individual TCR cDNA molecule carried its own unique molecular identifier, which allowed correction of PCR and sequencing errors. TCRdb re-derived calls from the 5' RACE reads in MiXCR, one entry per CDR3 protein. The sample contains about 27,000 distinct CDR3 sequences, under 8% of which appear only once. This CDR3 comprises 16 residues. V shed 0 bases and J 0 bases; nucleotides not matched to a gene: 6. Per the germline V gene, CDR1 is DFQATT and CDR2 is SNEGSKA (reference sequence). Time point indicated: sample taken at primary tumor resection. Unsorted whole RNA of tumor, nontumor lung or frozen PBMC was sequenced.

This TCR was recovered from a male donor with early-stage non-small cell lung cancer. V is TRBV20-1 and J is TRBJ2-3; 7 bases fit TRBD2. The input for sequencing was PBMCs, taken at surgery. The CDR3 is CSARDSRRGSTDTQYF. DNA for the CDR3: TGCAGTGCTAGAGATAGTCGGCGGGGGAGCACAGATACGCAGTATTTT.